This TCR beta chain was captured in a study of OX40 agonist ivuxolimab in advanced cancers. Profiling relied on immunoSEQ multiplex PCR, and the TCRdb table lists in-frame clones only, not all of them. The sample lists more than 75,000 clones, about four fifths occurring once. CDR1 is KGHSH and CDR2 is LQKENI in the germline V gene. V gave up 2 bases and J gave up 1 base, with 8 bases separating them. CDR3 size: 15 residues. The chain combines TRBV18 with TRBJ2-2; unclear D gene. The source material was CD4+ or CD8+ T cells sorted from blood, sampled in a trial of the OX40 agonist ivuxolimab. The receptor was derived from an adult with an advanced solid tumor such as melanoma, head and neck, liver or kidney cancer. CDR3 protein: CASSPDMQNTGELFF. The CDR3 DNA sequence: TGTGCCAGCTCACCAGATATGCAGAACACCGGGGAGCTGTTTTTT.